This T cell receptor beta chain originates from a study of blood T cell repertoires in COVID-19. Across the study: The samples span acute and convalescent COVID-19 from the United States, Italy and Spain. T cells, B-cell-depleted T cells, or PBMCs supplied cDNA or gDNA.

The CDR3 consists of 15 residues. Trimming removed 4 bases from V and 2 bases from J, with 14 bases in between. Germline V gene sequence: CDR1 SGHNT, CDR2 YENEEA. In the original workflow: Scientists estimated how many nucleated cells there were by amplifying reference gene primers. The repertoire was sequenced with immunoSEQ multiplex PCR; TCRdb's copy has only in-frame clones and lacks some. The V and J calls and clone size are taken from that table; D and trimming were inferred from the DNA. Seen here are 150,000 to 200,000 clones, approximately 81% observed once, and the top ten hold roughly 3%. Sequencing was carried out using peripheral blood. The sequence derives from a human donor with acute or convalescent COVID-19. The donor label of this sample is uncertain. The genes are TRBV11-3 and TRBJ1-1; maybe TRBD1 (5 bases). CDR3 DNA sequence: TGTGCCAGCAGCTCGCAAGCAGGGATCAACACTGAAGCTTTCTTT. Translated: CASSSQAGINTEAFF.